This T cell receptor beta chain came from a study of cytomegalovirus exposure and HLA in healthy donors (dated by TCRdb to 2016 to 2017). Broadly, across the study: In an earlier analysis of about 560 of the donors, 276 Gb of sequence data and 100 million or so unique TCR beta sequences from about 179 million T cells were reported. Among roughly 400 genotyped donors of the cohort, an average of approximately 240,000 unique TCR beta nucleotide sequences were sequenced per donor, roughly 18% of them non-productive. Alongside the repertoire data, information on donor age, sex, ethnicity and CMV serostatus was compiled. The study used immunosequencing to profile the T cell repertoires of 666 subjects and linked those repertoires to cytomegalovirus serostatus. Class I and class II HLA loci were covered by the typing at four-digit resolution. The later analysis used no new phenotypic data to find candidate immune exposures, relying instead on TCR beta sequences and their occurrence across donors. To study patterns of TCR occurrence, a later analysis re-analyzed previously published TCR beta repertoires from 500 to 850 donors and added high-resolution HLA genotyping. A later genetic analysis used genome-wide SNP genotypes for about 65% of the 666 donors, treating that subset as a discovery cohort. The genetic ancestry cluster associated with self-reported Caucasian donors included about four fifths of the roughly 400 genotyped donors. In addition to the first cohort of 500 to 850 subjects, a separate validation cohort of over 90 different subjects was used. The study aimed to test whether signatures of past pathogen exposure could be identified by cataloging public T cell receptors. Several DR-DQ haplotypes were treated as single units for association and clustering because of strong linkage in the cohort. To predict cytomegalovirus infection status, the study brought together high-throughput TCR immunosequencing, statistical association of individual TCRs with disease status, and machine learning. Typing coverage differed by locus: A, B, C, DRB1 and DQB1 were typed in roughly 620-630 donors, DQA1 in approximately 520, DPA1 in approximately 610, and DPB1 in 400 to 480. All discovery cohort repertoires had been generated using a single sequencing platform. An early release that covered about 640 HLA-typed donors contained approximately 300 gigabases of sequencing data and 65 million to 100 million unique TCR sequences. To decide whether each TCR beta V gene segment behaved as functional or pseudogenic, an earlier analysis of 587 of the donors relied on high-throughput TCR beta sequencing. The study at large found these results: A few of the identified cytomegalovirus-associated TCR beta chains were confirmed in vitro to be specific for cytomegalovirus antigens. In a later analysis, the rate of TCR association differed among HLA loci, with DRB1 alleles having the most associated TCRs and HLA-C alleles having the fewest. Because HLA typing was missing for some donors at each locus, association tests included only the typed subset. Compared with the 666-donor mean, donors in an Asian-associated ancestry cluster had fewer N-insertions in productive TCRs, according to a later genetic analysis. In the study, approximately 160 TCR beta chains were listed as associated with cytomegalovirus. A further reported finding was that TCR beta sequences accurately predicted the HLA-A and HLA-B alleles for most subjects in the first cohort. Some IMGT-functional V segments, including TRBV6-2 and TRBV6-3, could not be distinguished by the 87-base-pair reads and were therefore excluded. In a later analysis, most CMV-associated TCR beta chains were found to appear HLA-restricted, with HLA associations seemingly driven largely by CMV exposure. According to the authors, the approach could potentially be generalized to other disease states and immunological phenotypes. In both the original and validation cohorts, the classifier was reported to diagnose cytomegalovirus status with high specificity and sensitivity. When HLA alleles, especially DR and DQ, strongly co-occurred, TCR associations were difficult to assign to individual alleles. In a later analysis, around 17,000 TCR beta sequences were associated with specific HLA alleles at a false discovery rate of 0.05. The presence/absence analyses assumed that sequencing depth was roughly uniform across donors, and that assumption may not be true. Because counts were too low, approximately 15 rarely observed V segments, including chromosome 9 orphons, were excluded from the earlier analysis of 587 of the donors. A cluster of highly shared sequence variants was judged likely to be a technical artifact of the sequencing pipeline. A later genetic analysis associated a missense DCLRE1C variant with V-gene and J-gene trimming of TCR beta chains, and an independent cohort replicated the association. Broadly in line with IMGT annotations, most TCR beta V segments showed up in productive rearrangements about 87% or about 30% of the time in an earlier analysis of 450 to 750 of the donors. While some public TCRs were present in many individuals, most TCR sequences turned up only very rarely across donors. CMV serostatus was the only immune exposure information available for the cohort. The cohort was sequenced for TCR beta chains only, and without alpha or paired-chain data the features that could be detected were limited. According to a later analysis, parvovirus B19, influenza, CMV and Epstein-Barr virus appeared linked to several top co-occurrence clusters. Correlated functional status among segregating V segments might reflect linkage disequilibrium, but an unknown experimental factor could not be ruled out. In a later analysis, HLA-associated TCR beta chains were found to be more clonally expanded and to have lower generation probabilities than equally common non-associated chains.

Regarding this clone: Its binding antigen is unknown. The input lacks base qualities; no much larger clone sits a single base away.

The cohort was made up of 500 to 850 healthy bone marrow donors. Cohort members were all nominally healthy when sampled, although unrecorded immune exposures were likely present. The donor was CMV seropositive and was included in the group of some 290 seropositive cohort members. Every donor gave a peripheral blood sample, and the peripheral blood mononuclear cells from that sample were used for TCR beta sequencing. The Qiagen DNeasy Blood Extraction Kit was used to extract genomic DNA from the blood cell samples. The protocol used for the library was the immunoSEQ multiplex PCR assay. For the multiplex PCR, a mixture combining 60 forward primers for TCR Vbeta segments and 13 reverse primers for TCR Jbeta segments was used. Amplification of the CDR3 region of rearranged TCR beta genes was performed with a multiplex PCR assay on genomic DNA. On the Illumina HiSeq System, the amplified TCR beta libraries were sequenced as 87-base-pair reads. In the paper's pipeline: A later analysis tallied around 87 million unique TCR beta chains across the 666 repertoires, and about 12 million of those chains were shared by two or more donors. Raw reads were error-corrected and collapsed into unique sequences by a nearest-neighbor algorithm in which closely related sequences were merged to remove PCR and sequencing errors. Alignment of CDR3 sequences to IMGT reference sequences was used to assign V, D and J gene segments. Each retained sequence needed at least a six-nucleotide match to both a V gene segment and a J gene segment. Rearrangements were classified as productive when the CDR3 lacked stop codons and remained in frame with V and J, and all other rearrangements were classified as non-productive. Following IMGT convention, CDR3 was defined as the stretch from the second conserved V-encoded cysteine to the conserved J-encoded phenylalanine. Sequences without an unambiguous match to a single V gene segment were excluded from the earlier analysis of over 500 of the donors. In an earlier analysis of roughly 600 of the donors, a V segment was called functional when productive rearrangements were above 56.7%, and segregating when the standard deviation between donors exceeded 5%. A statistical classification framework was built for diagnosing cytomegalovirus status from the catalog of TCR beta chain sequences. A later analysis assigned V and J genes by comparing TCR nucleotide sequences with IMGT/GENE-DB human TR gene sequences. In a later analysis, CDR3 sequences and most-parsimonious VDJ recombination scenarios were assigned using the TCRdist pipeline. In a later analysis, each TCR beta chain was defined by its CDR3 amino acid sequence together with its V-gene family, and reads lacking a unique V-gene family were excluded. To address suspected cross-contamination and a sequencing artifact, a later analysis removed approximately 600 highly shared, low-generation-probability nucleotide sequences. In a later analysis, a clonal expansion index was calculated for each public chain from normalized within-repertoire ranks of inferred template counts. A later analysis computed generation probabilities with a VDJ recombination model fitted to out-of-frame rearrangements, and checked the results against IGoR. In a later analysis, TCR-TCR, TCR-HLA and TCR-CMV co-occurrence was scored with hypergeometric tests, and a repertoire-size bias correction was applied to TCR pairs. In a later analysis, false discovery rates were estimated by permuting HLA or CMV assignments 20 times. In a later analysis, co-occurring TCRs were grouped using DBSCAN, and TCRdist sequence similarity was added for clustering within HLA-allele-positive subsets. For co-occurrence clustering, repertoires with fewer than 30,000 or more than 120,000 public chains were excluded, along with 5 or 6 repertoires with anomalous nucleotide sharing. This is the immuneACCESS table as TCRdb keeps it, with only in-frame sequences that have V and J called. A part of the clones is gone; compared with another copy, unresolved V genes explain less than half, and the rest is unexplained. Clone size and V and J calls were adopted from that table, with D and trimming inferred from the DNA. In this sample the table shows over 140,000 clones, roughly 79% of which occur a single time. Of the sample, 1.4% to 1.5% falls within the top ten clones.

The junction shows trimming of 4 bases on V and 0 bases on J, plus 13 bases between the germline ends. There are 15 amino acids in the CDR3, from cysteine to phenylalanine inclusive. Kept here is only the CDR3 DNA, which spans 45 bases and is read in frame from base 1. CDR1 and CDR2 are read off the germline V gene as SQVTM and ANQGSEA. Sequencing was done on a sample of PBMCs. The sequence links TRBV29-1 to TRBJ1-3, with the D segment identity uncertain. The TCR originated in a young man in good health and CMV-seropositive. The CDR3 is CSVVLVGSSGNTIYF. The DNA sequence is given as TGCAGCGTTGTCCTGGTCGGGTCCTCTGGAAACACCATATATTTT.